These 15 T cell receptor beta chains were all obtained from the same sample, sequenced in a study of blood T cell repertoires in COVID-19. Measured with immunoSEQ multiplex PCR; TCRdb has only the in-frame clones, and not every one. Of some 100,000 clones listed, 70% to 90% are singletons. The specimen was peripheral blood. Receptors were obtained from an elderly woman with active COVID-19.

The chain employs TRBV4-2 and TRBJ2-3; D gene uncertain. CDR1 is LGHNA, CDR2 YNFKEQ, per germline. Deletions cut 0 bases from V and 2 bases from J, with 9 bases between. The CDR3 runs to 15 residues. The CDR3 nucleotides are TGTGCCAGCAGCCAAGATGGGCAGGTCACAGATACGCAGTATTTT. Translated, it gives CASSQDGQVTDTQYF.

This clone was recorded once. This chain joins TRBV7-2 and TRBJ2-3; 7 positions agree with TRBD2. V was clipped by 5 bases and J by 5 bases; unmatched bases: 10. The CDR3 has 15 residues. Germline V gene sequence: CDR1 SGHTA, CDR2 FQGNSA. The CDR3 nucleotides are TGTGCCAGCAGCCTCGGGAGGAGCAGAAGAGATACGCAGTATTTT. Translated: CASSLGRSRRDTQYF.

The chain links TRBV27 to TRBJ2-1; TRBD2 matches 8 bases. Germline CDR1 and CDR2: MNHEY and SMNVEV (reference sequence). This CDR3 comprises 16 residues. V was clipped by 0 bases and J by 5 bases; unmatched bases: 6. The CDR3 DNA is TGTGCCAGCAGTTTATCTTACGGGAGGGCAGACAATGAGCAGTTCTTC. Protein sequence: CASSLSYGRADNEQFF.

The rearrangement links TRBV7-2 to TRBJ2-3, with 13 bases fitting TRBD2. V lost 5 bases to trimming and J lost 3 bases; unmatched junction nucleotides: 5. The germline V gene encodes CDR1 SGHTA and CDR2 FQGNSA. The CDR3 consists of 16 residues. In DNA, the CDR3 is TGTGCCAGCAGCCCCCAACTAGCGGGAGGGACAGATACGCAGTATTTT. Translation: CASSPQLAGGTDTQYF.

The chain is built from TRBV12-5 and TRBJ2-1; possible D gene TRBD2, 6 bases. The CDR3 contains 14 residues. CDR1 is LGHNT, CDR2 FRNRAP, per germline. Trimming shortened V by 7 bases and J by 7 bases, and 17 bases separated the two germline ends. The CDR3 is CASAHGSRENEQFF. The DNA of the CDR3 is TGTGCTAGTGCCCACGGGAGCCGGGAGAATGAGCAGTTCTTC. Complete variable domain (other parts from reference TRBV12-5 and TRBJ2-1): DARVTQTPRHKVTEMGQEVTMRCQPILGHNTVFWYRQTMMQGLELLAYFRNRAPLDDSGMPKDRFSAEMPDATLATLKIQPSEPRDSAVYFCASAHGSRENEQFFGPGTRLTVL.

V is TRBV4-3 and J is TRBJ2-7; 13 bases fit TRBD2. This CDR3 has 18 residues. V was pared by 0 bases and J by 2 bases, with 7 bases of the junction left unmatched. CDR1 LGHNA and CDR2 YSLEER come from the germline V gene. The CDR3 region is CASSQETSGRAKAYEQYF. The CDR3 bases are TGCGCCAGCAGCCAAGAAACTAGCGGGAGGGCTAAGGCCTACGAGCAGTACTTC.

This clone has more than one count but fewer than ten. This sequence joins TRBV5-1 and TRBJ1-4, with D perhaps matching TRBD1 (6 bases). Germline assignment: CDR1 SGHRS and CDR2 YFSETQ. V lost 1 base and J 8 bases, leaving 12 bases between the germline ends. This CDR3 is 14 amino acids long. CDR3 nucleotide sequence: TGCGCCAGCAGCTTGTTGCAGGGGCAGGAAAAACTGTTTTTT. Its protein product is CASSLLQGQEKLFF.

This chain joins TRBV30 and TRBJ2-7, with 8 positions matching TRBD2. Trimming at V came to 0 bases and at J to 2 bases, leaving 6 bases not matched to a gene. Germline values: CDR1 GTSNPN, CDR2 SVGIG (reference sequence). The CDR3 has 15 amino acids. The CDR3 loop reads CAWSVLGLAAYEQYF. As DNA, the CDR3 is TGTGCCTGGAGTGTACTAGGACTAGCTGCCTACGAGCAGTACTTC.

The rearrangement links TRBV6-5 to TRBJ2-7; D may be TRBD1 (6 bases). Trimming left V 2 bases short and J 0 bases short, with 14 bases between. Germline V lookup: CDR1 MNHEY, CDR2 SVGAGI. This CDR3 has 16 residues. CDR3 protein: CASSYGPGQPSYEQYF. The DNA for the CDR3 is TGTGCCAGCAGTTACGGGCCCGGACAGCCCTCCTACGAGCAGTACTTC.

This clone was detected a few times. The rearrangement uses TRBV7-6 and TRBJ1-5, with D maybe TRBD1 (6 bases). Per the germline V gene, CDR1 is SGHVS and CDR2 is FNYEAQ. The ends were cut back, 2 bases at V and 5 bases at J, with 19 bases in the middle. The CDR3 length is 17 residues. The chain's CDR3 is CASSLLRNRAGDQPQHF. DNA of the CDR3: TGTGCCAGCAGCTTACTTAGAAACAGGGCGGGGGATCAGCCCCAGCATTTT. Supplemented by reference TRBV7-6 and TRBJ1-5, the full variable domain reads GAGVSQSPRYKVTKRGQDVALRCDPISGHVSLYWYRQALGQGPEFLTYFNYEAQQDKSGLPNDRFSAERPEGSISTLTIQRTEQRDSAMYRCASSLLRNRAGDQPQHFGDGTRLSIL.

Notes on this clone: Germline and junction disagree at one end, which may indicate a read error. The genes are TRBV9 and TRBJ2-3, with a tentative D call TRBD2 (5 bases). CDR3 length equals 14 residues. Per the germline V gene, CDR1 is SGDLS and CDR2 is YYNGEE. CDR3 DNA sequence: TGTGCCAGCAGCTGGAGCGGTCCCACAAATACGCAGTATTTT. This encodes CASSWSGPTNTQYF.

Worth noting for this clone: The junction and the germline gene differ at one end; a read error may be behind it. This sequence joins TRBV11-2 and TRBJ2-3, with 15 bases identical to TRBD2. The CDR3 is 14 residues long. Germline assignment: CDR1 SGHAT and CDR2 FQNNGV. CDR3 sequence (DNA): TGTGCCAGCAGCCCCGGACTAGCGGGAGGGGACGTGGGTTTT. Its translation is CASSPGLAGGDVGF.

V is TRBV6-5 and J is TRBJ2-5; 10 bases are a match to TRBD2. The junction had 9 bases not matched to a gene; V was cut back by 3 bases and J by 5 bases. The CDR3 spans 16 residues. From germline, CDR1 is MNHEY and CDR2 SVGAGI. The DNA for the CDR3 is TGTGCCAGCAGTTATACCGGGACTAGCGTCTGGGAGACCCAGTACTTC. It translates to CASSYTGTSVWETQYF.

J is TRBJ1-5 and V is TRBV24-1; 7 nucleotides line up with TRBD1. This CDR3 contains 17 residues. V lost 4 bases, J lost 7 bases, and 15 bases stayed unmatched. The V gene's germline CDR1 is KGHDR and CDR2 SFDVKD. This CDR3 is CATSDSGTASPLQPQHF. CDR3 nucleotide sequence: TGTGCCACCAGTGACTCCGGGACAGCCTCGCCTTTGCAGCCCCAGCATTTT.

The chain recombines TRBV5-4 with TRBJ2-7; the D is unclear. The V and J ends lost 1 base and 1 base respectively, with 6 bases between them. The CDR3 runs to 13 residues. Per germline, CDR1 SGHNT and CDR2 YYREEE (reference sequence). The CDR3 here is CASSLQRSYEQYF. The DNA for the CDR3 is TGTGCCAGCAGCTTGCAGAGGTCCTACGAGCAGTACTTC. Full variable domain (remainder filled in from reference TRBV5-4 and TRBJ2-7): ETGVTQSPTHLIKTRGQQVTLRCSSQSGHNTVSWYQQALGQGPQFIFQYYREEENGRGNFPPRFSGLQFPNYSSELNVNALELDDSALYLCASSLQRSYEQYFGPGTRLTVT.